This T cell receptor (beta chain) is from a study of T cell changes during pregnancy in multiple sclerosis. Measured with immunoSEQ multiplex PCR; TCRdb has only the in-frame clones, and not every one. The sample lists 100,000 to 150,000 clones, approximately 93% seen once, with less than 7.5% in the top ten. This clone occurred once. This CDR3 has 19 amino acids. CDR1 and CDR2 (germline): SEHNR, FQNEAQ (reference sequence). The V gene end was trimmed by 8 bases and the J gene end by 3 bases; junction bases not matched to a gene: 18. The receptor was isolated from a female donor with multiple sclerosis, enrolled in a pregnancy study. The sample in question was peripheral blood, obtained before pregnancy. The chain is built from TRBV7-9 and TRBJ2-2, with 10 bases identical to TRBD1. The CDR3, as DNA: TGTGCCAGCCTACGGAGTTCGTGGGGACAGGGGCACTACACCGGGGAGCTGTTTTTT. This codes for CASLRSSWGQGHYTGELFF. Full variable domain (missing parts from reference TRBV7-9 and TRBJ2-2): DTGVSQNPRHKITKRGQNVTFRCDPISEHNRLYWYRQTLGQGPEFLTYFQNEAQLEKSRLLSDRFSAERPKGSFSTLEIQRTEQGDSAMYLCASLRSSWGQGHYTGELFFGEGSRLTVL.